The rows below give T cell receptor beta chains drawn from one sample of a study of graft-versus-host responses after intestinal transplantation. The table came from immunoSEQ multiplex PCR; TCRdb's copy has only in-frame clones and leaves some out. The table shows 20,000 to 25,000 clones, with roughly 94% occurring only once. This material consisted of PBMCs, taken 156 days after intestinal transplant. The receptors here all came from a human patient who received an intestinal transplant, so some T cells may come from the graft donor. CDR3s include the opening cysteine and the closing phenylalanine or tryptophan. Each record gives: D gene, J gene, V gene, clone size, CDR3 protein, CDR3 DNA. D genes are given only for firm matches. Clone size is stated in some rows and not others, as once, few, many or a class when expanded.

NA,TRBJ1-1,TRBV5-8,NA,CASSRGPNTEAFF,TGTGCCAGCAGCCGGGGCCCCAACACTGAAGCTTTCTTT
NA,TRBJ1-6,TRBV25-1,NA,CASTEGMALHF,TGTGCCAGCACCGAGGGTATGGCCCTCCACTTT
NA,TRBJ2-5,TRBV7-3,NA,CASSLIPDEKETQYF,TGTGCCAGCAGCTTAATACCGGACGAGAAAGAGACCCAGTACTTC
TRBD1,TRBJ1-4,TRBV27,NA,CASSPLPGQVRANEKLFF,TGTGCCAGCAGTCCCCTCCCGGGACAGGTTCGGGCTAATGAAAAACTGTTTTTT
NA,TRBJ1-6,TRBV14,NA,CASSGGPFLSYNSPLHF,TGTGCCAGCAGCGGTGGGCCCTTCCTATCCTATAATTCACCCCTCCACTTT
NA,TRBJ2-2,TRBV7-6,NA,CASSLALPAGELFF,TGTGCCAGCAGCTTAGCGCTGCCGGCGGGGGAGCTGTTTTTT
TRBD1,TRBJ1-1,TRBV29-1,NA,CSVDRGRTDTEAFF,TGCAGCGTGGACAGGGGGCGTACCGACACTGAAGCTTTCTTT
TRBD1,TRBJ2-1,TRBV29-1,NA,CSVVQTGTGKAYNEQFF,TGCAGCGTTGTGCAGACCGGGACAGGGAAGGCCTACAATGAGCAGTTCTTC
TRBD2,TRBJ2-7,TRBV2,few,CASHVGGAGYEQYF,TGTGCCAGCCACGTCGGGGGGGCAGGATACGAGCAGTACTTC
TRBD2,TRBJ2-2,TRBV6-5,NA,CATQRELYTGELFF,TGTGCCACCCAGCGGGAGCTGTACACCGGGGAGCTGTTTTTT
NA,TRBJ1-5,TRBV4-1,NA,CASSQETETNQPQHF,TGCGCCAGCAGCCAAGAGACGGAAACGAATCAGCCCCAGCATTTT
NA,TRBJ2-7,TRBV6-5,NA,CASTQSGTYPYEQYF,TGTGCCAGCACTCAATCCGGGACATACCCCTACGAGCAGTACTTC
NA,TRBJ1-5,TRBV12-5,NA,CASGNNQPQHF,TGTGCTAGTGGGAACAATCAGCCCCAGCATTTT
NA,TRBJ2-7,TRBV19,NA,CASSISGQTSYEQYF,TGTGCCAGTAGTATATCTGGACAGACCTCCTACGAGCAGTACTTC
NA,TRBJ1-6,TRBV11-2,NA,CASGSGNSPLHF,TGTGCCAGCGGGAGTGGGAATTCACCCCTCCACTTT
NA,TRBJ2-2,TRBV29-1,NA,CSVRPGTGELFF,TGCAGCGTCCGGCCGGGAACCGGGGAGCTGTTTTTT
NA,TRBJ2-1,TRBV27,once,CASSLGAGYNEQFF,TGTGCCAGCAGTTTAGGCGCAGGGTACAATGAGCAGTTCTTC
TRBD1,TRBJ1-1,TRBV12-5,NA,CASGLGTGALGAFF,TGTGCTAGTGGTTTGGGGACAGGGGCCCTCGGGGCTTTCTTT
TRBD1,TRBJ2-7,TRBV27,NA,CATAPITGALDEQYF,TGTGCCACCGCGCCAATAACAGGGGCGTTGGACGAGCAGTACTTC
NA,TRBJ1-1,TRBV28,NA,CASSLRARGGRAFF,TGTGCCAGCAGTTTACGGGCCCGGGGCGGTCGGGCTTTCTTT
TRBD1,TRBJ2-7,TRBV6-6,NA,CASRRTGRGYEQYF,TGTGCCAGCAGGCGGACAGGGCGAGGATACGAGCAGTACTTC
NA,TRBJ2-7,TRBV4-1,once,CASSQDPLSGLAAIYEQYF,TGCGCCAGCAGCCAAGATCCTCTGTCGGGACTGGCGGCCATCTACGAGCAGTACTTC
NA,TRBJ2-4,TRBV5-8,few,CASQLELAKNIQYF,TGTGCCAGCCAGCTTGAGCTAGCCAAAAACATTCAGTACTTC
NA,TRBJ2-3,TRBV6-5,NA,CASSYAQVADTQYF,TGTGCCAGCAGTTACGCCCAGGTGGCAGATACGCAGTATTTT
TRBD1,TRBJ2-7,TRBV6-5,NA,CASSYEGQGAYEQYF,TGTGCCAGCAGTTACGAGGGACAGGGGGCCTACGAGCAGTACTTC
NA,TRBJ1-2,TRBV27,once,CASSLGATRGLYGYTF,TGTGCCAGCAGTTTAGGGGCGACACGGGGGCTTTATGGCTACACCTTC
NA,TRBJ2-3,TRBV9,NA,CASSTSSTSTDTQYF,TGTGCCAGCAGCACTAGTTCAACTAGCACAGATACGCAGTATTTT
NA,TRBJ1-3,TRBV13,NA,CASSLGWDLDTIYF,TGTGCCAGCAGCTTAGGTTGGGATTTGGACACCATATATTTT
TRBD2,TRBJ2-1,TRBV4-3,NA,CASSYRLAGDNEQFF,TGCGCCAGCAGCTATCGACTAGCGGGGGACAATGAGCAGTTCTTC
TRBD2,TRBJ2-1,TRBV15,NA,CATSRIPGLAAGEQFF,TGTGCCACCAGCAGGATACCGGGACTAGCGGCGGGTGAGCAGTTCTTC
TRBD1,TRBJ2-7,TRBV30,NA,CAYQRGTGSHEQYF,TGTGCCTACCAAAGAGGGACAGGGTCCCACGAGCAGTACTTC
NA,TRBJ2-5,TRBV7-9,NA,CASSLAGGYETQYF,TGTGCCAGCAGCTTAGCGGGGGGATATGAGACCCAGTACTTC
TRBD1,TRBJ2-2,TRBV2,once,CASRVGQGGTGELFF,TGTGCCAGCAGGGTGGGACAGGGAGGCACCGGGGAGCTGTTTTTT
NA,TRBJ2-7,TRBV19,NA,CATLGDSRHEQYF,TGTGCCACCCTTGGGGACTCCCGCCACGAGCAGTACTTC
NA,TRBJ2-1,TRBV5-6,NA,CASSFGISYNEQFF,TGTGCCAGCAGCTTTGGAATCTCCTACAATGAGCAGTTCTTC
NA,TRBJ1-6,TRBV5-1,NA,CASSFTGEWAPLHF,TGCGCCAGCAGCTTTACGGGGGAGTGGGCACCCCTCCACTTT
NA,TRBJ2-1,TRBV11-3,NA,CASSPGSGTYNEQFF,TGTGCCAGCAGCCCCGGCTCCGGGACCTACAATGAGCAGTTCTTC
TRBD1,TRBJ1-1,TRBV29-1,once,CSVEGTGAEAFF,TGCAGCGTTGAAGGGACAGGGGCTGAAGCTTTCTTT
NA,TRBJ1-2,TRBV4-2,NA,CASSQDRGTYGYTF,TGTGCCAGCAGCCAAGATCGGGGGACCTATGGCTACACCTTC
NA,TRBJ1-6,TRBV7-6,NA,CASSSEMGGAYSPLHF,TGTGCCAGCAGCTCGGAGATGGGGGGGGCTTATTCACCCCTCCACTTT
TRBD2,TRBJ2-7,TRBV7-9,NA,CASSSGLAAYEQYF,TGTGCCAGCAGCTCGGGACTAGCCGCCTACGAGCAGTACTTC
NA,TRBJ2-1,TRBV11-3,once,CASTKRGGSYNEQFF,TGTGCCAGCACCAAGAGGGGGGGTTCCTACAATGAGCAGTTCTTC
TRBD2,TRBJ2-3,TRBV11-3,once,CASSLVLAGGPDTQYF,TGTGCCAGCAGCTTAGTCCTAGCGGGGGGCCCGGATACGCAGTATTTT
NA,TRBJ1-1,TRBV19,NA,CASSIGNTEAFF,TGTGCCAGTAGTATAGGGAACACTGAAGCTTTCTTT
NA,TRBJ1-1,TRBV7-9,NA,CASSYGSGANTEAFF,TGTGCCAGCAGCTACGGCTCAGGGGCGAACACTGAAGCTTTCTTT
NA,TRBJ1-1,TRBV15,NA,CATSTLSAEEAFF,TGTGCCACCAGCACGCTATCGGCCGAAGAAGCTTTCTTT
TRBD1,TRBJ2-7,TRBV9,NA,CASSHGTGGYEQYF,TGTGCCAGCAGCCACGGGACAGGGGGCTACGAGCAGTACTTC
NA,TRBJ2-1,TRBV27,NA,CASREGPSYNEQFF,TGTGCCAGCAGAGAGGGGCCTTCATACAATGAGCAGTTCTTC
TRBD1,TRBJ2-1,TRBV5-5,few,CASSGQVEQFF,TGTGCCAGCAGCGGACAGGTCGAGCAGTTCTTC
NA,TRBJ2-1,TRBV6-1,NA,CASSPDRYYEQFF,TGTGCCAGCAGTCCGGACAGATACTATGAGCAGTTCTTC